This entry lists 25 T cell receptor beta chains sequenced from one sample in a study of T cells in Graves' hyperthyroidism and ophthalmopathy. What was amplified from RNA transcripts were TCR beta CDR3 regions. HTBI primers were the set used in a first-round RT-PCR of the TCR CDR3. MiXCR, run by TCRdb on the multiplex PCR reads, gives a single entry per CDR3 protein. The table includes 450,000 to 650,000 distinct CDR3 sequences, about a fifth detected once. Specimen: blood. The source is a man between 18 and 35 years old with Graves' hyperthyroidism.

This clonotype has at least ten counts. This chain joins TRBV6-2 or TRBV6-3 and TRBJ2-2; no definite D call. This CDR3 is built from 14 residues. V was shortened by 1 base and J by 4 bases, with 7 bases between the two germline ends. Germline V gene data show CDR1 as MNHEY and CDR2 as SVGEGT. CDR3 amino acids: CASSYYPITGELFF. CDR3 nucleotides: TGTGCCAGCAGTTACTATCCCATCACCGGGGAGCTGTTTTTT.

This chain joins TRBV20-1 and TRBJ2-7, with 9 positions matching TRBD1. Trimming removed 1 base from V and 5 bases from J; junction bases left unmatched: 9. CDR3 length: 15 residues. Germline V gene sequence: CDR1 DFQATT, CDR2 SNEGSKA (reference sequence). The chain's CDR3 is CSARATTGGDHEQYF. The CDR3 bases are TGCAGTGCTAGAGCTACGACAGGGGGAGACCACGAGCAGTACTTC.

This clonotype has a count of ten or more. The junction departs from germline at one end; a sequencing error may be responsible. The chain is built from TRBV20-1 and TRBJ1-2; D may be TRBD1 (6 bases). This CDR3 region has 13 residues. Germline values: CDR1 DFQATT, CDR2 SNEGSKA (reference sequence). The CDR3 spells CSAGDWGGDGYTF. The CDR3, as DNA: TGCAGTGCTGGAGATTGGGGGGGCGATGGCTACACCTTC.

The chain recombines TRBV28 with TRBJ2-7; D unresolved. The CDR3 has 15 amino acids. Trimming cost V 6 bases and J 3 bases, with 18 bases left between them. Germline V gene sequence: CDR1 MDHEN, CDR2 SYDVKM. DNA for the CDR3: TGTGCCAGCAGCAAACCCGGGCAGTTTCGCTACGAGCAGTACTTC. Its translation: CASSKPGQFRYEQYF.

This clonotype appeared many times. Written as DNA, the CDR3 is TGTGCCAGCAGCTTACTCTTCAGGGGGACTGGGGCCAACGTCCTGACTTTC. Translated: CASSLLFRGTGANVLTF. The V gene is TRBV11-2, the J gene TRBJ2-6; 7 bases match TRBD1. Per the germline V gene, CDR1 is SGHAT and CDR2 is FQNNGV. V shed 2 bases, J shed 2 bases, and the junction held 6 bases outside the gene matches. The CDR3 contains 17 residues.

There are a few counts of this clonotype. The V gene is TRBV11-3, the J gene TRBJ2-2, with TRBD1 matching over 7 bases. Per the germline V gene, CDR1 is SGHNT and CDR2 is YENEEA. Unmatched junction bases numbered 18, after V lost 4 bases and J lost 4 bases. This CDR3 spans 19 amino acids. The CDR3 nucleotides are TGTGCCAGCAGCTCTACCCTTCCCCGACAGGGATTTATCACCGGGGAGCTGTTTTTT. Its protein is CASSSTLPRQGFITGELFF.

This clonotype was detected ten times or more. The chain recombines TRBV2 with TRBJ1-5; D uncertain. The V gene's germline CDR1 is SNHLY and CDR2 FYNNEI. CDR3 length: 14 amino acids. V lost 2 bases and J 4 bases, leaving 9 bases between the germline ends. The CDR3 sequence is CASSEFEENQPQHF. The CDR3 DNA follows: TGTGCCAGCAGTGAATTCGAGGAAAATCAGCCCCAGCATTTT.

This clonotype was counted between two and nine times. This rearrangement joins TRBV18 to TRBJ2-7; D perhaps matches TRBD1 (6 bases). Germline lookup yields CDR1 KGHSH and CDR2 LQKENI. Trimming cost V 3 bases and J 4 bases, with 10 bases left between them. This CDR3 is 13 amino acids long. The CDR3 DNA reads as TGTGCCAGCTCACCCCTCGACAGGTACGAGCAGTACTTC. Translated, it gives CASSPLDRYEQYF. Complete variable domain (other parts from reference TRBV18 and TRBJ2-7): NAGVMQNPRHLVRRRGQEARLRCSPMKGHSHVYWYRQLPEEGLKFMVYLQKENIIDESGMPKERFSAEFPKEGPSILRIQQVVRGDSAAYFCASSPLDRYEQYFGPGTRLTVT.

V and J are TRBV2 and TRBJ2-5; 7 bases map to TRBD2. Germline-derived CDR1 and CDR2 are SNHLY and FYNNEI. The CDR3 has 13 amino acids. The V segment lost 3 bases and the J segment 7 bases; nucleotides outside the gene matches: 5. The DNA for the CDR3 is TGTGCCAGCAGTGATGGGTCGGGAGGGACCCAGTACTTC. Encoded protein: CASSDGSGGTQYF.

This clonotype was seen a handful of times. As DNA, the CDR3 is TGTGCCAGCAGAATTATCGACGGGGGAGGGAAAGAGACCCAGTACTTC. Translated: CASRIIDGGGKETQYF. This chain connects TRBV6-1 to TRBJ2-5; 7 bases are shared with TRBD2. CDR3 size: 16 residues. V trimming: 6 bases; J trimming: 3 bases; junction bases outside the gene matches: 13. Germline assignment: CDR1 MNHNS and CDR2 SASEGT.

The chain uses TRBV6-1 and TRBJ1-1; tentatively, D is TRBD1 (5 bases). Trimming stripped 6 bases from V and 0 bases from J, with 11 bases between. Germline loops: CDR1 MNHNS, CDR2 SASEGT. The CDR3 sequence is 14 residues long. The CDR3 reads CASRFTTVNTEAFF. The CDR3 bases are TGTGCCAGCAGATTTACGACAGTGAACACTGAAGCTTTCTTT.

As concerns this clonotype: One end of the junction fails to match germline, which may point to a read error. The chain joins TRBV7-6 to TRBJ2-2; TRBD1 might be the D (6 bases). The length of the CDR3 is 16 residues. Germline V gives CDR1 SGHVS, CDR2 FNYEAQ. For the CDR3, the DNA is TGTGCCAGCAGCCTGGACAGAACCGCGAACACCGGGGAGCTGTCTTTT. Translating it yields CASSLDRTANTGELSF.

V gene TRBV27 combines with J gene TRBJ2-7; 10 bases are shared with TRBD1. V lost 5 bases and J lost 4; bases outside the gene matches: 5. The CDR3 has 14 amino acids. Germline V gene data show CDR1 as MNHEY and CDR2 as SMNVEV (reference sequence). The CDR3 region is CASSPRDRGYEQYV. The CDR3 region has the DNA TGTGCCAGCAGTCCACGGGACAGGGGTTACGAGCAGTACGTC.

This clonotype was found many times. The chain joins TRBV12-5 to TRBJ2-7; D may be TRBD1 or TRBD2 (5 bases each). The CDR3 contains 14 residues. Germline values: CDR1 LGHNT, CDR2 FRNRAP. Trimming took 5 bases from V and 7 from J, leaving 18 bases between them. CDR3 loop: CASGPGTTGTEQYF. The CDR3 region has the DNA TGTGCTAGTGGTCCTGGTACGACTGGGACGGAGCAGTACTTC.

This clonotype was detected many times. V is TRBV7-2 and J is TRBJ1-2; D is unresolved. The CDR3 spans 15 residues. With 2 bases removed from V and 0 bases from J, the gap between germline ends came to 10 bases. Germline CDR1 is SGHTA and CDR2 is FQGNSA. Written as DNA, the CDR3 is TGTGCCAGCAGCTTATCCCAGGCTTCTAACTATGGCTACACCTTC. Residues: CASSLSQASNYGYTF.

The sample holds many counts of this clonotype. The CDR3 nucleotides are TGCGCCAGCAGCTTGGACGCGGGGGGTGGCTACACCTTC. This sequence encodes CASSLDAGGGYTF. This chain uses TRBV5-1 with TRBJ1-2; weak D call: TRBD1 (5 bases). Trimming cost V 0 bases and J 7 bases, with 10 bases left between them. Germline V gene lookup returns CDR1 SGHRS and CDR2 YFSETQ. The CDR3 has 13 amino acids.

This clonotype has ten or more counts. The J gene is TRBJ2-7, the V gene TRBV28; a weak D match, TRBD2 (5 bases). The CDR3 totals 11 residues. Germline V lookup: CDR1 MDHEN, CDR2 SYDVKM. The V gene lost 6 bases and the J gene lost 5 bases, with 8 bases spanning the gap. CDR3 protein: CASSSGNEQYF. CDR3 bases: TGTGCCAGCAGCTCCGGGAACGAGCAGTACTTC. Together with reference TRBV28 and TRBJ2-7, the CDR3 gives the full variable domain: DVKVTQSSRYLVKRTGEKVFLECVQDMDHENMFWYRQDPGLGLRLIYFSYDVKMKEKGDIPEGYSVSREKKERFSLILESASTNQTSMYLCASSSGNEQYFGPGTRLTVT.

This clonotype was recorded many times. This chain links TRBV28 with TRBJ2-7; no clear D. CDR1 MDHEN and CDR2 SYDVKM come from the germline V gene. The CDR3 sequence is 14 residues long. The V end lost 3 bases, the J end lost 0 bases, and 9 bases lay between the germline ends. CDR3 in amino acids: CASSFDGLSYEQYF. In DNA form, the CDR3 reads TGTGCCAGCAGTTTTGATGGGCTCTCCTACGAGCAGTACTTC.

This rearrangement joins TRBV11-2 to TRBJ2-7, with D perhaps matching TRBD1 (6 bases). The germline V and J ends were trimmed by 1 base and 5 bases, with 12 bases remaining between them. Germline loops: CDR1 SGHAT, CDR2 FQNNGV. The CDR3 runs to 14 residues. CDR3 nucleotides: TGTGCCAGCAGCTTAGGGGCAGGGGTTAACGAGCAGTACTTC. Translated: CASSLGAGVNEQYF.

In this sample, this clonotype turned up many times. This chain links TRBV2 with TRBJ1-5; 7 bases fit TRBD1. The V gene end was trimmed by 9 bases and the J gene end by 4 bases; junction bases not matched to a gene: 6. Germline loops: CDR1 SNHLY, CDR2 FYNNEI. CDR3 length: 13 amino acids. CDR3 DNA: TGTGCCAGTAGACAGGGACTGAATCAGCCCCAGCATTTT. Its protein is CASRQGLNQPQHF. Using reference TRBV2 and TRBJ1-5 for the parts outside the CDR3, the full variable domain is EPEVTQTPSHQVTQMGQEVILRCVPISNHLYFYWYRQILGQKVEFLVSFYNNEISEKSEIFDDQFSVERPDGSNFTLKIRSTKLEDSAMYFCASRQGLNQPQHFGDGTRLSIL.

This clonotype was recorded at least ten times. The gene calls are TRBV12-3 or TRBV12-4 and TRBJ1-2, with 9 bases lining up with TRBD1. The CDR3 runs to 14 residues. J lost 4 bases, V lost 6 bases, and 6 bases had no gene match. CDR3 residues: CASSRGQGLYGYTF. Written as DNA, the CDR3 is TGTGCCAGCAGCCGGGGACAGGGCCTCTATGGCTACACCTTC.

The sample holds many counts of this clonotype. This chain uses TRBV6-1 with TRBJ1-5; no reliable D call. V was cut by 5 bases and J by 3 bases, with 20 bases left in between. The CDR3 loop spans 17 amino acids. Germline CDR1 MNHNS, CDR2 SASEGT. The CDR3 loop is CASSKISGLGSNQPQHF. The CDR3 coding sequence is TGTGCCAGCAGTAAAATCAGCGGCCTTGGTTCCAATCAGCCCCAGCATTTT.

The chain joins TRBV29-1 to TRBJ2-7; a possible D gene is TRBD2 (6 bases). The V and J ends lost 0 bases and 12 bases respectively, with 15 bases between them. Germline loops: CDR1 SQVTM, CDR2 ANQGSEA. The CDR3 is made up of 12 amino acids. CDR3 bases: TGCAGCGTTGAAGATAAATGGAGGGTAGCGTACTTC. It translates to CSVEDKWRVAYF.

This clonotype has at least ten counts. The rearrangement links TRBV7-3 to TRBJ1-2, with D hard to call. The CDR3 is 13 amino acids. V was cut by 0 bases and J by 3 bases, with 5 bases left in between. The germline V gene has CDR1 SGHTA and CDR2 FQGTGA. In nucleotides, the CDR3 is TGTGCCAGCAGCTTAACCCAGGACTATGGCTACACCTTC. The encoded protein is CASSLTQDYGYTF. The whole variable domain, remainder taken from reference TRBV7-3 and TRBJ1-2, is GAGVSQTPSNKVTEKGKYVELRCDPISGHTALYWYRQSLGQGPEFLIYFQGTGAADDSGLPNDRFFAVRPEGSVSTLKIQRTERGDSAVYLCASSLTQDYGYTFGSGTRLTVV.

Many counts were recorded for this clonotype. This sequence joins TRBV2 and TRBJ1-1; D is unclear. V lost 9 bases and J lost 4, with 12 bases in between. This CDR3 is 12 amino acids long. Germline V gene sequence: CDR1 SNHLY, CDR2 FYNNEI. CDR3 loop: CASNLLGTEAFF. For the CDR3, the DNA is TGTGCCAGTAATCTCTTGGGCACTGAAGCTTTCTTT.